Following are 4 T cell receptor beta chains from one sample sequenced in a study of neoadjuvant anti-PD-1 for oral cavity cancer. This table comes from immunoSEQ multiplex PCR, and its TCRdb copy is limited to in-frame clones, with some not included. The sample has about 16,000 clones; roughly two thirds are singletons. The starting material was PBMCs, obtained before nivolumab (anti-PD-1) treatment. These receptors were obtained from a person between 40 and 85 years old with oral cavity squamous cell carcinoma.

The chain is built from TRBV10-3 and TRBJ2-7, with 8 bases that match TRBD2. This CDR3 has 12 amino acids. Trimming cost V 8 bases and J 4 bases; bases outside gene matches: 4. CDR1 is ENHRY, CDR2 SYGVKD, per germline. CDR3 sequence: CAIREGAYEQYF. DNA of the CDR3: TGTGCCATCCGGGAGGGAGCATACGAGCAGTACTTC.

The genes are TRBV5-1 and TRBJ2-2; D may be TRBD2 (6 bases). Trimming pared 4 bases from V and 7 bases from J, leaving 17 bases between. From germline, CDR1 is SGHRS and CDR2 YFSETQ. The CDR3 length is 15 residues. The CDR3: CASSPDGGKFGELFF. CDR3 nucleotide sequence: TGCGCCAGCAGCCCGGACGGCGGGAAATTCGGGGAGCTGTTTTTT. The whole variable domain, filled in from reference TRBV5-1 and TRBJ2-2, reads KAGVTQTPRYLIKTRGQQVTLSCSPISGHRSVSWYQQTPGQGLQFLFEYFSETQRNKGNFPGRFSGRQFSNSRSEMNVSTLELGDSALYLCASSPDGGKFGELFFGEGSRLTVL.

This sequence joins TRBV27 and TRBJ2-2, with D possibly TRBD1 on 5 matching bases. The CDR3 loop spans 16 amino acids. In germline, CDR1 is MNHEY, CDR2 SMNVEV (reference sequence). V was shortened by 3 bases and J by 3 bases, with 14 bases between the two germline ends. The CDR3 loop reads CASSFAPQGDTGELFF. The CDR3 coding sequence is TGTGCCAGCAGTTTCGCCCCACAAGGGGACACCGGGGAGCTGTTTTTT.

There are a few counts of this clone. The chain carries TRBV11-2 and TRBJ2-7; 12 nucleotides agree with TRBD2. Germline-derived CDR1 and CDR2 are SGHAT and FQNNGV. With V trimmed by 5 bases and J by 2 bases, 4 bases remained unmatched. CDR3 length equals 15 residues. The chain's CDR3 is CASSLTSGSAYEQYF. CDR3 nucleotides: TGTGCCAGCAGCCTGACTAGCGGGAGCGCCTACGAGCAGTACTTC.